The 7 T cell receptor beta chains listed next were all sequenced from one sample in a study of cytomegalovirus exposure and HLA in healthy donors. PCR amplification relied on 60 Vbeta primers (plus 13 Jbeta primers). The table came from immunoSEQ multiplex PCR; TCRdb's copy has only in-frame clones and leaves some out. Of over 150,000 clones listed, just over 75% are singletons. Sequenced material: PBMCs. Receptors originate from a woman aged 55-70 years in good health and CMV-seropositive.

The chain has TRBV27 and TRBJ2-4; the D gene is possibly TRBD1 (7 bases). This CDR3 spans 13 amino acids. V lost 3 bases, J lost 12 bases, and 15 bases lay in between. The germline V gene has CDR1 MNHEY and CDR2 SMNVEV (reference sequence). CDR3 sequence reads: CASSFRWGDSQYF. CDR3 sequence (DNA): TGTGCCAGCAGTTTTCGTTGGGGGGACAGTCAGTACTTC.

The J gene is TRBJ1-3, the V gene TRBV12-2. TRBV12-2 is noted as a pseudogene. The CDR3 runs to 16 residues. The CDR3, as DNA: TGTGCAAGTCGCTCGACCGGGGGGACCCCTGGAAACACCATATATTTT. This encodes CASRSTGGTPGNTIYF.

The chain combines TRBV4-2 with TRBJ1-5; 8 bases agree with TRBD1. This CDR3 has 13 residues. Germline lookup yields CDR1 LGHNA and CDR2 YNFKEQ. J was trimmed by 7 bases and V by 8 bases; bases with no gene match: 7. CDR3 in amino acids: CASGLTGAQPQHF. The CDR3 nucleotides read TGTGCCAGCGGCCTGACAGGGGCGCAGCCCCAGCATTTT.

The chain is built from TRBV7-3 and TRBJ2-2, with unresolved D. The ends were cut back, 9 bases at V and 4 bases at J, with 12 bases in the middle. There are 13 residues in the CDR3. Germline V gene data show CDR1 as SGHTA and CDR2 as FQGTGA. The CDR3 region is CASSDRSTGELFF. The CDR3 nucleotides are TGTGCCAGTTCCGATAGATCCACCGGGGAGCTGTTTTTT.

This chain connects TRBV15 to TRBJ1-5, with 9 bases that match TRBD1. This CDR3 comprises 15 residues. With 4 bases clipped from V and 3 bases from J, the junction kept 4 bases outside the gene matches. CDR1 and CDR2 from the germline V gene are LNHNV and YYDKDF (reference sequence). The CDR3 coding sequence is TGTGCCACCAGCATCGACAGGGGGGTCAATCAGCCCCAGCATTTT. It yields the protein CATSIDRGVNQPQHF.

CDR3 protein: CASSQESDSGANVLTF. In DNA, the CDR3 is TGCGCCAGCAGCCAAGAAAGCGACTCTGGGGCCAACGTCCTGACTTTC. This chain uses TRBV4-1 with TRBJ2-6; no reliable D call. The V gene's germline CDR1 is MGHRA and CDR2 YSYEKL. The CDR3 is 16 residues long. The V gene lost 0 bases and the J gene lost 0 bases, with 6 bases spanning the gap.

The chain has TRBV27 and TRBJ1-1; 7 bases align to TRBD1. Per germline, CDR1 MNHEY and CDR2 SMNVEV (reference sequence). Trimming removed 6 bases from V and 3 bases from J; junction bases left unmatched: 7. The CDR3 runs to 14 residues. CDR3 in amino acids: CASSRYRGYTEAFF. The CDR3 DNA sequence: TGTGCCAGCAGCAGATACAGGGGCTACACTGAAGCTTTCTTT.